The sequence of this T cell receptor beta chain was determined in a study of CD8 T cells in Susac syndrome. The CDR3 runs 15 residues. Germline loops: CDR1 SNHLY, CDR2 FYNNEI. V was shortened by 0 bases and J by 0 bases, with 7 bases between the two germline ends. The study sequenced TCR beta in blood CD8+ and CD4+ T cells. An amount of RNA that ranged from 0.5 to 1 ug was reverse transcribed with random hexamers. Via MiXCR, TCRdb re-called the immunoSEQ multiplex PCR reads, giving one row per CDR3 protein. The data hold 200,000 to 250,000 distinct CDR3 sequences, with roughly nine tenths observed a single time.

The J gene is TRBJ2-3, the V gene TRBV2; TRBD2 might be the D (5 bases). The receptor was derived from a human donor with multiple sclerosis. Sequenced input: CD8+ T cells from PBMCs. The CDR3 DNA is TGTGCCAGCAGTGAAGCGAGGGCAAGCACAGATACGCAGTATTTT. It translates to CASSEARASTDTQYF.